This T cell receptor beta chain originates from a study of identical twins. TCRdb itself ran the 5' RACE reads through MiXCR, one entry per CDR3 protein. The table shows 230,000 or so distinct CDR3 sequences, with about 8% occurring only once. This clonotype was found a few times. Trimming took off 0 bases at V and 0 bases at J, with 16 bases between the two ends. Germline V lookup: CDR1 DFQATT, CDR2 SNEGSKA (reference sequence). CDR3 length: 17 residues. All of the donors were Caucasians in good health. This sample also appeared in a second study, on yellow fever vaccine responses in identical twins.

The chain carries TRBV20-1 and TRBJ2-3, with D uncertain. The sequence derives from a woman aged 18-29 years in good health. What was sequenced was CD8+ T cells sorted from blood. CDR3 region: CSARDSPWLRSTDTQYF. CDR3 sequence (DNA): TGCAGTGCTAGAGATTCCCCTTGGTTGCGGAGCACAGATACGCAGTATTTT.